The present TCR beta chain was sequenced within a study of T-cell memory formation after mild COVID-19. Study at large: Across donors, TCR clusters were largely donor specific.

In regard to this clonotype: Antigen: not known.

TCR alpha and TCR beta cDNA libraries carrying sample barcodes and UMIs were produced by 5'RACE using constant-segment primers. TCRdb re-derived calls from the 5' RACE reads in MiXCR, one entry per CDR3 protein. The table lists over 35,000 distinct CDR3 sequences, 7.5% to 10% of them singletons. General study findings and limits: Contracting clones localized mainly to CM and EM when CD4+ and mainly to EMRA when CD8+. Some responding clones appeared in pre-infection memory, suggesting cross-reactive memory joined.

The receptor comes from an adult woman who had mild COVID-19 (a few samples of this study predate the infection). Cell type and time point are not known. The source material was PBMCs or a T cell subset sorted from them (not recorded which).

CDR3 sequence reads: CATSDPRGPQETQYF. In DNA, the CDR3 is TGTGCCACCAGTGATCCGCGGGGACCTCAAGAGACCCAGTACTTC. The J gene is TRBJ2-5, the V gene TRBV24-1; TRBD2 is a possible D gene (6 bases). CDR3 size: 15 residues. The V and J ends lost 3 bases and 2 bases respectively, with 12 bases between them. Germline V CDR1 and CDR2: KGHDR, SFDVKD.